The 28 T cell receptor beta chains reported below all come from one sample, sequenced in a study of OX40 agonist ivuxolimab in advanced cancers. Assay: immunoSEQ multiplex PCR; the TCRdb copy retains only in-frame clones and omits some. The repertoire holds 50,000 to 75,000 clones, more than 80% seen once, with 13% to 15% in the top ten. The sequencing used CD4+ or CD8+ T cells sorted from blood, collected in a trial of the OX40 agonist ivuxolimab. These receptors came from an adult with an advanced solid tumor such as melanoma, head and neck, liver or kidney cancer.

Only one count was recorded for this clone. The V call is TRBV29-1, the J call TRBJ1-5; 8 bases align to TRBD1. In germline, CDR1 is SQVTM, CDR2 ANQGSEA. The CDR3 is 13 residues long. The ends lost 7 bases at V and 4 bases at J; junction bases unmatched: 6. Here the CDR3 DNA reads TGCAGCGCCCGACAGGGGACAAATCAGCCCCAGCATTTT. Amino acid sequence: CSARQGTNQPQHF.

The V and J genes are TRBV13 and TRBJ1-2; maybe TRBD1 (5 bases). Germline CDR1 is PRHDT and CDR2 is FYEKMQ (reference sequence). This CDR3 spans 18 amino acids. V shed 1 base and J shed 1 base, with 19 bases lying between them. CDR3: CASSLAGRRGMVNYGYTF. Here the CDR3 DNA reads TGTGCCAGCAGCTTAGCTGGTAGGAGGGGAATGGTTAACTATGGCTACACCTTC.

The chain carries TRBV2 and TRBJ2-7; a possible D gene is TRBD2 (5 bases). Per germline, CDR1 SNHLY and CDR2 FYNNEI. This CDR3 spans 13 amino acids. The V end lost 5 bases, the J end lost 4 bases, and 12 bases lay between the germline ends. The CDR3 DNA reads TGTGCCAGCAGTTATATCGGAGGTTACGAGCAGTACTTC. This codes for CASSYIGGYEQYF.

The rearrangement joins TRBV19 to TRBJ2-7; D gene uncertain. Germline CDR1 reads LNHDA; CDR2 reads SQIVND (reference sequence). V was trimmed by 7 bases and J by 0 bases, leaving 10 bases between them. The CDR3 runs to 13 residues. This CDR3 reads CASTSRDSYEQYF. The CDR3 bases are TGTGCCAGTACAAGCCGAGACTCCTACGAGCAGTACTTC.

This chain links TRBV5-2 with TRBJ1-2; the table gives TRBD1 as D, unverified against the DNA. TRBV5-2 is listed as a pseudogene. The CDR3 length is 16 residues. The chain's CDR3 is CASSYSTGSPHYGYTF. DNA for the CDR3: TGTGCCAGCAGCTACTCGACAGGGTCCCCTCACTATGGCTACACCTTC.

The chain recombines TRBV7-8 with TRBJ2-1; D perhaps matches TRBD1 (6 bases). CDR1 is SGHVS, CDR2 FQNEAQ, per germline. V shed 5 bases and J shed 1 base, with 9 bases lying between them. The CDR3 is made up of 14 amino acids. CDR3 in amino acids: CASSTTGSYNEQFF. In DNA, the CDR3 is TGTGCCAGCAGCACCACAGGGTCCTACAATGAGCAGTTCTTC.

V usage is TRBV6-6 and J usage is TRBJ2-3; D uncertain. CDR1 is MNHNY, CDR2 SVGAGI, per germline (reference sequence). The V end was cut by 5 bases, the J end by 5 bases, with 8 bases between. The CDR3 length is 12 residues. Here the CDR3 DNA reads TGTGCCAGCAGTCCCGAGCGAGATACGCAGTATTTT. Protein sequence: CASSPERDTQYF.

The chain links TRBV27 to TRBJ2-7; a possible D gene is TRBD1 (5 bases). Germline assignment: CDR1 MNHEY and CDR2 SMNVEV (reference sequence). This CDR3 is built from 14 residues. The germline V and J ends were trimmed by 2 bases and 4 bases, with 12 bases remaining between them. CDR3 loop: CASSLRGFGYEQYF. The CDR3 coding sequence is TGTGCCAGCAGTTTAAGGGGTTTTGGGTACGAGCAGTACTTC.

This chain connects TRBV30 to TRBJ1-4; possibly TRBD1 for D (5 bases). The CDR3 contains 14 residues. Germline V lookup: CDR1 GTSNPN, CDR2 SVGIG (reference sequence). Trimming shortened V by 5 bases and J by 5 bases, and 15 bases separated the two germline ends. The CDR3 loop is CAWARQSLNEKLFF. CDR3 nucleotide sequence: TGTGCCTGGGCCCGACAGAGCCTCAATGAAAAACTGTTTTTT.

The chain couples TRBV7-9 to TRBJ2-1, with D possibly TRBD1 on 6 matching bases. Between the trimmed V and J ends, which lost 5 bases and 9 bases, there was a span of 17 bases. Germline V gene data show CDR1 as SEHNR and CDR2 as FQNEAQ (reference sequence). The CDR3 is made up of 14 amino acids. In nucleotides, the CDR3 is TGTGCCAGCAGCCCTGGGCCGGGACATAGTGAGCAGTTCTTC. It yields the protein CASSPGPGHSEQFF.

This chain connects TRBV6-1 to TRBJ2-1; D is unclear. CDR3 length: 13 residues. V lost 8 bases to trimming and J lost 8 bases, with 16 bases between them. Germline lookup yields CDR1 MNHNS and CDR2 SASEGT. The CDR3 DNA reads as TGTGCCAGCGGCCTCCTCCACCGCGATGAGCAGTTCTTC. Translated, it gives CASGLLHRDEQFF.

In DNA, the CDR3 is TGTGCCAGCAGTTTTCGCAGCGAGCAGTACTTC. It codes for CASSFRSEQYF. This chain links TRBV27 with TRBJ2-7; D is unresolved. In germline, CDR1 is MNHEY, CDR2 SMNVEV (reference sequence). The CDR3 runs 11 residues. Trimming took off 3 bases at V and 6 bases at J, with 6 bases between the two ends.

CDR3 loop: CASSLGAGGFAEAFF. The CDR3 nucleotides are TGTGCCAGCAGCTTGGGAGCAGGGGGCTTTGCTGAAGCTTTCTTT. The chain couples TRBV5-6 to TRBJ1-1; 8 nucleotides line up with TRBD1. Germline CDR1 reads SGHDT; CDR2 reads YYEEEE. The CDR3 extends over 15 amino acids. V lost 0 bases, J lost 6 bases, and 7 bases stayed unmatched.

The chain uses TRBV7-3 and TRBJ2-7; TRBD2 might be the D (6 bases). The germline V gene has CDR1 SGHTA and CDR2 FQGTGA. The germline V and J ends were trimmed by 5 bases and 3 bases, with 17 bases remaining between them. The CDR3 covers 15 residues. The CDR3 is CASSVANGGNYEQYF. DNA of the CDR3: TGTGCCAGCAGCGTTGCAAACGGGGGAAACTACGAGCAGTACTTC.

This clone was seen a few times. CDR3 nucleotides: TGTGCCAGTAGATCGGGGACACGAGGCAATCAGCCCCAGCATTTT. The encoded protein is CASRSGTRGNQPQHF. The V call is TRBV19, the J call TRBJ1-5; the D gene is possibly TRBD1 (6 bases). The CDR3 sequence is 15 residues long. Trimming removed 6 bases at V and 2 bases at J, with 14 bases between. CDR1 is LNHDA and CDR2 is SQIVND in the germline V gene (reference sequence).

The rearrangement links TRBV21-1 to TRBJ2-4; the table's D call, TRBD1, was not checked against the DNA. TRBV21-1 is a known pseudogene. CDR3 length equals 15 residues. The CDR3 DNA reads as TGTGCCAGCAGCAAATTGGGACAGTATCCCCACATTCAGTACTTC. Its translation is CASSKLGQYPHIQYF.

The chain employs TRBV4-1 and TRBJ2-7, with 12 bases matching TRBD1. Germline CDR1 reads MGHRA; CDR2 reads YSYEKL. Trimming cost V 1 base and J 4 bases; bases outside gene matches: 17. CDR3 length: 20 amino acids. The CDR3 sequence: CASSQVFGFSGTGGPYEQYF. CDR3 nucleotide sequence: TGCGCCAGCAGCCAAGTCTTTGGCTTTTCAGGGACAGGGGGCCCATACGAGCAGTACTTC.

The chain carries TRBV28 and TRBJ2-6; no firm D call. The CDR3 contains 14 residues. Germline CDR1 and CDR2: MDHEN and SYDVKM. Trimming stripped 6 bases from V and 1 base from J, with 7 bases between. In DNA, the CDR3 is TGTGCCAGCAGCCCAGTGTCTGGGGCCAACGTCCTGACTTTC. Encoded protein: CASSPVSGANVLTF.

This chain links TRBV27 with TRBJ1-2; 10 bases map to TRBD1. The germline V gene has CDR1 MNHEY and CDR2 SMNVEV (reference sequence). V gave up 7 bases and J gave up 7 bases; unmatched junction bases: 6. This CDR3 is 13 amino acids long. DNA of the CDR3: TGTGCCAGCATACGGGACAGGGGTGTTGGCTACACCTTC. Translated: CASIRDRGVGYTF.

The gene calls are TRBV14 and TRBJ2-7, with TRBD1 matching over 9 bases. Germline V CDR1 and CDR2: SGHDN, FVKESK. The CDR3 is made up of 15 amino acids. V lost 4 bases and J lost 5; bases outside the gene matches: 9. CDR3 amino acids: CASSRLGDRDHEQYF. CDR3 DNA sequence: TGTGCCAGCAGCCGGCTGGGGGACAGGGATCACGAGCAGTACTTC.

The chain is built from TRBV5-1 and TRBJ2-1, with a tentative D call TRBD2 (6 bases). The CDR3 runs to 15 residues. Per the germline V gene, CDR1 is SGHRS and CDR2 is YFSETQ. V dropped 4 bases and J dropped 10 bases, with 21 bases sitting between them. DNA for the CDR3: TGCGCCAGCAGCCGCGGGACGGAGGGCCGGGGCGAGCAGTTCTTC. Its protein is CASSRGTEGRGEQFF.

The chain uses TRBV19 and TRBJ2-7; the D gene is possibly TRBD2 (6 bases). The CDR3 sequence is 13 residues long. V was trimmed by 5 bases and J by 7 bases, leaving 15 bases between them. Germline V CDR1 and CDR2: LNHDA, SQIVND (reference sequence). The CDR3 sequence: CASSSRDWEEQYF. DNA for the CDR3: TGTGCCAGTAGTTCCCGGGACTGGGAAGAGCAGTACTTC.

J is TRBJ2-7 and V is TRBV7-3; TRBD1 might be the D (5 bases). The ends were cut back, 5 bases at V and 2 bases at J, with 19 bases in the middle. Germline CDR1 reads SGHTA; CDR2 reads FQGTGA. This CDR3 spans 16 amino acids. CDR3 nucleotide sequence: TGTGCCAGCAGCCTCAGAGCAGGGCTCCACCCCTACGAGCAGTACTTC. Translating gives CASSLRAGLHPYEQYF.

This chain joins TRBV27 and TRBJ2-2; no firm D call. The CDR3 loop spans 14 amino acids. With 7 bases removed from V and 4 bases from J, the gap between germline ends came to 13 bases. Per germline, CDR1 MNHEY and CDR2 SMNVEV (reference sequence). CDR3 residues: CASKLGTGTGELFF. The DNA of the CDR3 is TGTGCCAGCAAATTAGGTACGGGCACCGGGGAGCTGTTTTTT.

The chain is built from TRBV6-5 and TRBJ2-2, with D uncertain. Germline V gene sequence: CDR1 MNHEY, CDR2 SVGAGI. Trimming stripped 3 bases from V and 1 base from J, with 6 bases between. The CDR3 runs 14 residues. CDR3 sequence reads: CASSYTLNTGELFF. CDR3 sequence (DNA): TGTGCCAGCAGTTATACACTGAACACCGGGGAGCTGTTTTTT.

The V call is TRBV6-5, the J call TRBJ2-1; D is unclear. Germline V gene data show CDR1 as MNHEY and CDR2 as SVGAGI. Trimming cost V 2 bases and J 10 bases, with 18 bases left between them. The length of the CDR3 is 15 residues. Here the CDR3 DNA reads TGTGCCAGCAGTTACACTCGTGCCGGTTCCTTCGAGCAGTTCTTC. Its protein product is CASSYTRAGSFEQFF.

The chain is built from TRBV7-9 and TRBJ1-1; maybe TRBD1 (5 bases). V lost 5 bases, J lost 6 bases, and 16 bases lay in between. The germline V gene encodes CDR1 SEHNR and CDR2 FQNEAQ (reference sequence). The CDR3 sequence is 14 residues long. CDR3 sequence reads: CASSPSVGDAEAFF. Here the CDR3 DNA reads TGTGCCAGCAGCCCGAGCGTGGGGGACGCTGAAGCTTTCTTT.

V is TRBV28 and J is TRBJ1-1; D is undetermined. The germline V gene has CDR1 MDHEN and CDR2 SYDVKM. The V end lost 5 bases, the J end lost 5 bases, and 18 bases lay between the germline ends. This CDR3 region has 15 residues. The CDR3 region has the DNA TGTGCCAGCAGTCTTCGCGTTGTTTCAAGTACTGAAGCTTTCTTT. It translates to CASSLRVVSSTEAFF.